The 14 T cell receptor beta chains reported below all come from one sample, sequenced in a study of blood T cell repertoires in COVID-19. Produced via immunoSEQ multiplex PCR; TCRdb's table is partial and in-frame only. The table records fewer than 35,000 clones, approximately 86% of them present only once. The material sequenced was peripheral blood. Receptors originate from a man aged 45-65 years with active or convalescent COVID-19.

The J gene is TRBJ2-5, the V gene TRBV20-1; 12 nucleotides align to TRBD2. CDR3 length equals 17 residues. The V segment lost 5 bases and the J segment 5 bases; nucleotides outside the gene matches: 15. From germline, CDR1 is DFQATT and CDR2 SNEGSKA (reference sequence). CDR3 DNA sequence: TGCAGTGCTGGTGGACTAGCGGGATTGGGAAGCATGGAGACCCAGTACTTC. It specifies CSAGGLAGLGSMETQYF.

This clone was counted a few times. The chain has TRBV2 and TRBJ1-2, with a weak D call TRBD1 (5 bases). CDR1 is SNHLY and CDR2 is FYNNEI in the germline V gene. The CDR3 sequence is 13 residues long. With 3 bases removed from V and 4 bases from J, the gap between germline ends came to 9 bases. CDR3 sequence reads: CASSERQGYGYTF. CDR3 nucleotides: TGTGCCAGCAGTGAGAGGCAGGGCTATGGCTACACCTTC.

The chain employs TRBV5-6 and TRBJ1-2, with TRBD1 matching over 7 bases. This CDR3 region has 15 residues. CDR1 SGHDT and CDR2 YYEEEE come from the germline V gene. Germline trimming cut 0 bases from V and 4 bases from J; bases unmatched to any gene: 6. CDR3 in amino acids: CASSLVRGLFYGYTF. The CDR3 coding sequence is TGTGCCAGCAGCTTGGTGAGGGGGCTCTTCTATGGCTACACCTTC. Supplemented by reference TRBV5-6 and TRBJ1-2, the full variable domain reads DAGVTQSPTHLIKTRGQQVTLRCSPKSGHDTVSWYQQALGQGPQFIFQYYEEEERQRGNFPDRFSGHQFPNYSSELNVNALLLGDSALYLCASSLVRGLFYGYTFGSGTRLTVV.

This clone was detected once. The chain joins TRBV19 to TRBJ2-2, with D possibly TRBD2 on 6 matching bases. CDR1 is LNHDA and CDR2 is SQIVND in the germline V gene (reference sequence). The CDR3 has 15 amino acids. Trimming took off 3 bases at V and 2 bases at J, with 10 bases between the two ends. CDR3 region: CASSMGRTNTGELFF. CDR3 DNA: TGTGCCAGTAGTATGGGGAGGACAAACACCGGGGAGCTGTTTTTT. The full variable domain, its missing parts supplied by reference TRBV19 and TRBJ2-2, is DGGITQSPKYLFRKEGQNVTLSCEQNLNHDAMYWYRQDPGQGLRLIYYSQIVNDFQKGDIAEGYSVSREKKESFPLTVTSAQKNPTAFYLCASSMGRTNTGELFFGEGSRLTVL.

This clone has only one observation. The V and J genes are TRBV7-6 and TRBJ2-1, with TRBD1 as a possible D gene (6 bases). V lost 5 bases to trimming and J lost 1 base, with 12 bases between them. CDR3 length: 15 residues. In germline, CDR1 is SGHVS, CDR2 FNYEAQ. The CDR3 here is CASSPQGPSYNEQFF. CDR3 nucleotide sequence: TGTGCCAGCAGCCCACAGGGACCGTCCTACAATGAGCAGTTCTTC.

The V gene is TRBV5-1, the J gene TRBJ1-2; no clear D gene. V was shortened by 4 bases and J by 4 bases, with 11 bases between the two germline ends. Germline V lookup: CDR1 SGHRS, CDR2 YFSETQ. CDR3 size: 13 residues. The CDR3 DNA sequence: TGCGCCAGCAGCCTAGACGGCAGCTATGGCTACACCTTC. This sequence encodes CASSLDGSYGYTF.

The chain joins TRBV6-2 or TRBV6-3 to TRBJ2-4, with D possibly TRBD2 on 5 matching bases. The CDR3 covers 15 residues. The V end was cut by 6 bases, the J end by 0 bases, with 12 bases between. CDR1 and CDR2 from the germline V gene are MNHEY and SVGEGT. The CDR3 loop is CASSKDYVAKNIQYF. The CDR3 DNA reads TGTGCCAGCAGCAAAGACTACGTAGCCAAAAACATTCAGTACTTC.

The chain couples TRBV27 to TRBJ1-5; D uncertain. Germline assignment: CDR1 MNHEY and CDR2 SMNVEV (reference sequence). CDR3 length equals 13 residues. Trimming took off 3 bases at V and 6 bases at J, with 9 bases between the two ends. CDR3 DNA sequence: TGTGCCAGCAGTTTGAGGGAGGGTCAGCCCCAGCATTTT. It specifies CASSLREGQPQHF.

V usage is TRBV7-9 and J usage is TRBJ2-7, with 9 bases fitting TRBD2. The CDR3 spans 16 residues. Germline assignment: CDR1 SEHNR and CDR2 FQNEAQ (reference sequence). Germline trimming cut 5 bases from V and 3 bases from J; bases unmatched to any gene: 11. CDR3 nucleotide sequence: TGTGCCAGCAGCAGTCCGGGACTAGCTGACTACTACGAGCAGTACTTC. Its protein is CASSSPGLADYYEQYF.

This chain joins TRBV24-1 and TRBJ2-3, with D perhaps TRBD2 (6 bases). The CDR3 contains 13 residues. V lost 6 bases and J 0 bases, leaving 6 bases between the germline ends. In germline, CDR1 is KGHDR, CDR2 SFDVKD. The CDR3 region has the DNA TGTGCCACCAGTCTAGCGAGCACAGATACGCAGTATTTT. This encodes CATSLASTDTQYF.

The J gene is TRBJ1-5, the V gene TRBV6-5; D is undetermined. V dropped 6 bases and J dropped 0 bases, with 12 bases sitting between them. The CDR3 contains 15 residues. Germline V gene data show CDR1 as MNHEY and CDR2 as SVGAGI. The CDR3 sequence is CASSETGNSNQPQHF. The CDR3 DNA reads as TGTGCCAGCAGCGAGACGGGTAATAGCAATCAGCCCCAGCATTTT.

The J gene is TRBJ2-1, the V gene TRBV9, with 11 positions matching TRBD1. Trimming took 4 bases from V and 6 from J; bases not matched to a gene: 9. The CDR3 runs 16 residues. Germline values: CDR1 SGDLS, CDR2 YYNGEE. In DNA form, the CDR3 reads TGTGCCAGCAGCCCCCAGGGACAGGGGGTCTTCAATGAGCAGTTCTTC. This translates into CASSPQGQGVFNEQFF. Using reference TRBV9 and TRBJ2-1 for the parts outside the CDR3, the full variable domain is DSGVTQTPKHLITATGQRVTLRCSPRSGDLSVYWYQQSLDQGLQFLIQYYNGEERAKGNILERFSAQQFPDLHSELNLSSLELGDSALYFCASSPQGQGVFNEQFFGPGTRLTVL.

J is TRBJ1-5 and V is TRBV6-4, with no clear D. CDR3 length: 13 amino acids. Germline V gives CDR1 MRHNA, CDR2 SNTAGT. The V and J ends lost 8 bases and 4 bases respectively, with 12 bases between them. CDR3 bases: TGTGCCAGCGCCCCCACAGTAAATCAGCCCCAGCATTTT. Translating it yields CASAPTVNQPQHF.

The genes are TRBV18 and TRBJ1-5; D call uncertain. Trimming pared 8 bases from V and 5 bases from J, leaving 13 bases between. The CDR3 extends over 13 amino acids. CDR1 and CDR2 from the germline V gene are KGHSH and LQKENI. This chain's CDR3 is CASHTETDQPQHF. The CDR3 DNA sequence: TGTGCCAGCCATACAGAGACGGATCAGCCCCAGCATTTT.